A selection of T cell receptor beta chains follows, all from one sample in a study of T cells after yellow fever vaccination. MiXCR, run by TCRdb on the 5' RACE reads, gives a single entry per CDR3 protein. The sample consists of tens of thousands of distinct CDR3 sequences, approximately 6.1% of them appearing once. The specimen comprised CD8+ T cells sorted from PBMCs, sampled roughly seven weeks after the first yellow fever vaccination. These receptors all come from a man younger than 35 who received the YFV17D yellow fever vaccine. CDR3s include the opening cysteine and the closing phenylalanine or tryptophan. A D gene is named only where the DNA matches it firmly. Clone size is shown for a subset of rows, as once, few, many or a class of expanded clone.

TRBJ2-1 | many | . | TRBV15 | 13 | CATSSRPYNEQFF | TGTGCCACCAGCAGTCGGCCTTACAATGAGCAGTTCTTC
TRBJ2-7 | many | . | TRBV5-1 | 15 | CASSLRPGEAAEQYF | TGCGCCAGCAGCTTAAGACCAGGGGAAGCTGCCGAGCAGTACTTC
TRBJ2-1 | few | TRBD2 | TRBV6-1 | 15 | CASSSGLATYNEQFF | TGTGCCAGCAGTAGCGGACTAGCTACTTACAATGAGCAGTTCTTC
TRBJ2-3 | . | TRBD1 | TRBV11-2 | 17 | CASSPADRDRTTDTQYF | TGTGCCAGCAGCCCGGCCGACCGGGACAGGACCACAGATACGCAGTATTTT
TRBJ2-5 | many | TRBD2 | TRBV2 | 13 | CASKGLPTETQYF | TGTGCCAGCAAGGGACTACCAACGGAGACCCAGTACTTC
TRBJ2-3 | many | TRBD2 | TRBV6-4 | 15 | CASSDSRGGTDTQYF | TGTGCCAGCAGTGACTCGCGGGGGGGCACAGATACGCAGTATTTT
TRBJ2-1 | many | . | TRBV16 | 14 | CASSQSLGINEQFF | TGTGCCAGCAGCCAATCACTAGGAATCAATGAGCAGTTCTTC
TRBJ1-3 | medium-sized | . | TRBV10-3 | 14 | CAIMRDTTGNTIYF | TGTGCCATCATGAGGGATACGACTGGAAACACCATATATTTT
TRBJ2-2 | few | TRBD2 | TRBV7-3 | 16 | CASSPWTSGGGGELFF | TGTGCCAGCAGTCCGTGGACTAGCGGGGGCGGCGGGGAGCTGTTTTTT
TRBJ2-2 | many | . | TRBV7-6 | 13 | CASSLDGAGELFF | TGTGCCAGCAGCTTAGACGGGGCCGGGGAGCTGTTTTTT
TRBJ2-2 | many | TRBD1 | TRBV12-3/TRBV12-4 | 15 | CASSATGLNTGELFF | TGTGCCAGCAGCGCGACAGGGCTAAACACCGGGGAGCTGTTTTTT
TRBJ1-2 | many | . | TRBV7-8 | 12 | CASSPRAGIYTF | TGTGCCAGCAGCCCGAGGGCAGGGATCTACACCTTC
TRBJ2-2 | . | . | TRBV6-2/TRBV6-3 | 16 | CASSSLETGNTGELFF | TGTGCCAGCAGTTCCCTTGAGACTGGGAACACCGGGGAGCTGTTTTTT
TRBJ2-5 | many | . | TRBV12-3/TRBV12-4 | 14 | CASSLLAAKETQYF | TGTGCCAGCAGTTTATTGGCAGCCAAAGAGACCCAGTACTTC
TRBJ2-5 | few | . | TRBV7-9 | 14 | CASSLLRAQETQYF | TGTGCCAGCAGCTTACTCAGGGCCCAAGAGACCCAGTACTTC
TRBJ2-3 | many | . | TRBV28 | 14 | CASSPGRGQDTQYF | TGTGCCAGCAGCCCGGGGAGGGGGCAGGATACGCAGTATTTT
TRBJ2-3 | many | TRBD1 | TRBV6-1 | 15 | CASSGQGGPTDTQYF | TGTGCCAGCAGTGGACAGGGGGGCCCCACAGATACGCAGTATTTT
TRBJ1-4 | few | TRBD1 | TRBV15 | 15 | CATSGTGATNEKLFF | TGTGCCACCAGCGGAACAGGGGCAACTAATGAAAAACTGTTTTTT
TRBJ2-1 | . | TRBD2 | TRBV15 | 16 | CATSRDRASGVNEQFF | TGTGCCACCAGCAGAGATCGGGCTAGCGGCGTCAATGAGCAGTTCTTC
TRBJ1-1 | many | . | TRBV5-1 | 12 | CASSGANTEAFF | TGCGCCAGCAGCGGAGCGAACACTGAAGCTTTCTTT
TRBJ2-2 | many | . | TRBV29-1 | 11 | CSAQGAGELFF | TGCAGCGCACAGGGCGCCGGGGAGCTGTTTTTT
TRBJ1-1 | . | . | TRBV5-1 | 16 | CASSPPAVGRNTEAFF | TGCGCCAGCAGCCCCCCAGCGGTAGGACGAAACACTGAAGCTTTCTTT
TRBJ1-1 | few | . | TRBV5-5 | 12 | CASRVGNTEAFF | TGTGCCAGCAGGGTGGGGAACACTGAAGCTTTCTTT